This TCR beta chain was captured in a study of T cell clonality in common variable immunodeficiency (dated by TCRdb to the mid-2010s). Most of the CVID patients and most of the healthy controls were of Caucasian heritage. Heparinized peripheral whole blood samples of about 4.5 to 8 ml were collected from each donor. Genomic DNA from adults with common variable immune deficiency (CVID) and from healthy adult controls was the source for sequencing TCRbeta CDR3 repertoires. The control group comprised some 22 healthy adult volunteers, roughly 12 female and roughly ten male, aged 23 to 66 years with a mean age of around 32. To isolate peripheral blood mononuclear cells, diluted blood was subjected to density centrifugation over Hypaque 1077 or Ficoll-Paque. Unsorted mononuclear cells served as the source of genomic DNA, which was extracted either by Qiagen column purification or by a centrifugation-based method.

The investigation overall reported the following: Patient heterogeneity within the CVID cohort put limits on correlating repertoire features with clinical complications. Despite equal DNA input, controls averaged roughly 80,000 unique sequences per sample versus around 30,000 in CVID samples. Healthy controls shared more TCRbeta clones with each other than CVID subjects shared among themselves (p < 0.0001). According to the authors, finding the cause of the higher clonality in CVID would require sequencing the repertoires of T cell subpopulations. Compared with healthy controls, CVID subjects showed increased TCRbeta clonality (t-test p = 0.018), a feature most characteristic of about a third of subjects. Reportedly, TCRbeta sequences from CVID had fewer deletions and N-nucleotide insertions, and highly modified clones with 13 or more V deletions were absent from CVID.

For sequencing, equivalent amounts of genomic DNA were input from CVID and control samples. For every sample, a 60 bp segment covering the rearranged TCRbeta CDR3 region was amplified and then sequenced. The immunoSEQ assay, a bias-corrected multiplex PCR combined with high-throughput sequencing, was used for TCRbeta amplification. In the original analysis: Every unique nucleotide sequence was considered a clone and was annotated with V, D and J genes, copy number and frequency. Sequences were labeled productive if in frame, and non-productive if out of frame or containing stop codons. As previously described, Shannon's entropy was used to calculate clonality. The predicted amino acid sequences of productive clones were used to derive the mean CDR3 Kyte-Doolittle hydropathy. Hierarchical clustering of scaled V gene usage was performed with the R hclust function using Manhattan distance and complete linkage. Sharing of clones by CDR3 amino acid sequence was evaluated through resampling of 12 repertoires per group over 100 rounds. The repertoires were searched for fewer than 75 published EBV-specific TCRbeta sequences and some 230 published CMV-specific TCRbeta sequences. Analysis left out a couple of CVID samples that produced under 10,000 sequences, so 42 CVID repertoires remained. This immuneACCESS table, as held by TCRdb, lists in-frame sequences with V and J called but not all clones. Of the missing ones, under half trace to an unresolved V gene in checked studies; the others have no known cause. The V and J calls and clone size are taken from that table; D and trimming were inferred from the DNA. The table records about 37,000 clones for this sample, and not one of them appears only once. Jointly, the top ten make up roughly 3% of the sample.

There are 14 amino acids in the CDR3, from cysteine to phenylalanine inclusive. Of the CDR3's DNA, 33 bases were read; they are in frame from base 1. The germline ends are 12 bases apart after V is trimmed by 2 bases and J by 5 bases. CDR1 MDHEN and CDR2 SYDVKM are derived from the germline V gene. In its sample, this clone was seen many times. Its cognate antigen has yet to be identified. Coverage ceases 3 residues before the CDR3 finishes, and the germline J gene fills in the end. The sample taken for sequencing was peripheral blood mononuclear cells. Recombination connected TRBV28 to TRBJ1-2; matching of 6 bases hints at TRBD1 as the D gene. The sequence was obtained from a person aged 18 to 69 in good health. The CDR3 DNA, read in part, is TGTGCCAGCAGTTTACGGACAGCAGATTATGGC. Translated, this gives CASSLRTADYG. The CDR3 in full is CASSLRTADYGYTF.